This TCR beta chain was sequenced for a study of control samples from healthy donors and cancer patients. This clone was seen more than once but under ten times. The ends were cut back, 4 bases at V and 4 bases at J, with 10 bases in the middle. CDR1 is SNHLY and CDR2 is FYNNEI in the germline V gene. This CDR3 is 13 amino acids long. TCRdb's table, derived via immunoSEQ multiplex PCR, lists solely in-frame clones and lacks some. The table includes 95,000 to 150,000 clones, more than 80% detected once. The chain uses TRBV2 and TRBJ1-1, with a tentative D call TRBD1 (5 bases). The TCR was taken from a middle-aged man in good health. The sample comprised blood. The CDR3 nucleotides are TGTGCCAGCAGTGCGGGGGAGGGCACTGAAGCTTTCTTT. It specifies CASSAGEGTEAFF. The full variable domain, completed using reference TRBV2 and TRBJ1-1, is EPEVTQTPSHQVTQMGQEVILRCVPISNHLYFYWYRQILGQKVEFLVSFYNNEISEKSEIFDDQFSVERPDGSNFTLKIRSTKLEDSAMYFCASSAGEGTEAFFGQGTRLTVV.